This record concerns one T cell receptor (beta chain) sequence. What it binds is not known. The source of the sample is a study of beta chain features in type 1 diabetes. Study-level findings and limits: TCRB CDR3s were moderately but significantly shorter in Type 1 diabetes patients in all four CD4+ subsets.

V lost 2 bases to trimming and J lost 10 bases, with 8 bases between them. This CDR3 contains 12 residues. Germline CDR1 is SEHNR and CDR2 is FQNEAQ (reference sequence). Investigators reverse transcribed all isolated RNA, so they sequenced expressed TCRB transcripts. Sequencing was performed with immunoSEQ multiplex PCR; in TCRdb, only in-frame clones are kept and a portion is missing. The table shows around 310,000 clones, with roughly 13% occurring only once. The chain carries TRBV7-9 and TRBJ1-4; possible D gene TRBD1, 5 bases. The receptor's source is a young woman with type 1 diabetes. Sequenced sample: naive CD4+ T cells from blood. CDR3 coding DNA: TGTGCCAGCAGCTTAATCCAGGGAAAACTGTTTTTT. This gives the protein CASSLIQGKLFF.